This T cell receptor beta chain stems from a study of cytomegalovirus exposure and HLA in healthy donors. The study's findings and limits: A further, later analysis showed that HLA-associated TCR beta chains (compared with equally common others) were more clonally expanded.

As to this clone: Its target is unknown.

A multiplex PCR was run with 60 Vbeta primers and 13 Jbeta primers. The assay was immunoSEQ multiplex PCR, and TCRdb's table has in-frame clones only and misses some. The table lists under 200,000 clones. The germline CDR1 and CDR2 sequences are SGHDN and FVKESK. This CDR3 comprises 13 residues. J gave up 4 bases and V 4 bases, and 4 bases lay outside the gene matches. This sequence originates from a man aged 30 to 39 in good health and CMV-seronegative. The sequenced sample was PBMCs. The gene calls are TRBV14 and TRBJ2-7; 7 bases line up with TRBD1. As DNA, the CDR3 is TGTGCCAGCAGCCCGGGACAGAGTTACGAGCAGTACTTC. This encodes CASSPGQSYEQYF.